One sample yielded the 10 T cell receptor beta chains listed below, sequenced in a study of blood T cell repertoires in COVID-19. The table came from immunoSEQ multiplex PCR; TCRdb's copy has only in-frame clones and leaves some out. Among 150,000 to 250,000 clones listed, approximately 86% were seen once. Sequenced input: PBMCs or T cells enriched from blood (not recorded which). All receptors come from a woman aged 30 to 39 who had recovered from COVID-19.

The chain combines TRBV24-1 with TRBJ1-6; 9 nucleotides line up with TRBD1. Germline CDR1 is KGHDR and CDR2 is SFDVKD. This CDR3 comprises 16 residues. V lost 2 bases to trimming and J lost 8 bases; unmatched junction nucleotides: 6. CDR3 sequence reads: CATSDSRDRADSPLHF. The CDR3 coding sequence is TGTGCCACCAGTGATTCCCGGGACAGGGCTGATTCACCCCTCCACTTT.

This clone came up a few times. V and J are TRBV6-2 or TRBV6-3 and TRBJ2-1, with TRBD1 matching over 11 bases. V dropped 6 bases and J dropped 9; count of bases not matched to a gene: 7. The CDR3 has 14 amino acids. Germline V gene data show CDR1 as MNHEY and CDR2 as SVGEGT. The CDR3 coding sequence is TGTGCCAGCAGCCCAGGGACAGGGGGTGGTGAGCAGTTCTTC. Amino acid sequence: CASSPGTGGGEQFF.

The CDR3 here is CSVLEVTAFF. The CDR3, as DNA: TGCAGCGTTTTGGAGGTCACGGCTTTCTTT. The rearrangement joins TRBV29-1 to TRBJ1-1; D is unclear. The V end lost 5 bases, the J end lost 11 bases, and 12 bases lay between the germline ends. This CDR3 has 10 residues. CDR1 and CDR2 from the germline V gene are SQVTM and ANQGSEA.

This chain connects TRBV3-1 (or the pseudogene TRBV3-2) to TRBJ2-7; TRBD2 aligns across 10 bases. Germline CDR1 and CDR2: LGHDT and YNNKEL (reference sequence). The ends lost 7 bases at V and 5 bases at J; junction bases unmatched: 11. The CDR3 is 15 residues long. CDR3 protein: CASNDFSGRGNEQYF. As DNA, the CDR3 is TGTGCCAGCAACGACTTCAGCGGGAGGGGAAACGAGCAGTACTTC.

This rearrangement joins TRBV30 to TRBJ2-2, with TRBD1 identical over 9 bases. Germline trimming cut 5 bases from V and 0 bases from J; bases unmatched to any gene: 1. Per the germline V gene, CDR1 is GTSNPN and CDR2 is SVGIG (reference sequence). The CDR3 extends over 14 amino acids. CDR3 nucleotides: TGTGCCTGGGGGACAGGGACGAACACCGGGGAGCTGTTTTTT. The encoded protein is CAWGTGTNTGELFF.

The rearrangement uses TRBV19 and TRBJ2-2; D is perhaps TRBD2 (5 bases). In germline, CDR1 is LNHDA, CDR2 SQIVND (reference sequence). The CDR3 is 14 residues long. V gave up 7 bases and J gave up 3 bases, with 12 bases separating them. In DNA form, the CDR3 reads TGTGCCAGTATTGCGGAGGAGGACACCGGGGAGCTGTTTTTT. This sequence encodes CASIAEEDTGELFF.

The chain recombines TRBV19 with TRBJ2-4; tentative D call: TRBD2 (5 bases). There are 13 residues in the CDR3. The germline V gene has CDR1 LNHDA and CDR2 SQIVND (reference sequence). With 5 bases removed from V and 6 bases from J, the gap between germline ends came to 11 bases. The CDR3 DNA is TGTGCCAGTAGTGACCGGGATAGAAACATTCAGTACTTC. Residues: CASSDRDRNIQYF.

The chain combines TRBV7-9 with TRBJ2-1; D unclear. This CDR3 is built from 12 residues. Trimming took off 7 bases at V and 8 bases at J, with 12 bases between the two ends. CDR1 and CDR2 from the germline V gene are SEHNR and FQNEAQ (reference sequence). CDR3 residues: CASKAESDEQFF. The CDR3 DNA reads TGTGCCAGCAAGGCGGAGTCCGATGAGCAGTTCTTC.

This chain connects TRBV7-3 to TRBJ1-2, with D possibly matching TRBD1 (6 bases). Germline CDR1 and CDR2: SGHTA and FQGTGA. CDR3 length equals 13 residues. The V end was cut by 5 bases, the J end by 2 bases, with 9 bases between. The CDR3 nucleotides are TGTGCCAGCAGCCTCGGACAGAACTATGGCTACACCTTC. It specifies CASSLGQNYGYTF.

The rearrangement uses TRBV2 and TRBJ2-6; D possibly corresponds to TRBD1 (6 bases). The CDR3 runs 14 residues. The V gene's germline CDR1 is SNHLY and CDR2 FYNNEI. V lost 6 bases, J lost 3 bases, and 9 bases lay in between. CDR3 protein: CASSAGVGANVLTF. The DNA of the CDR3 is TGTGCCAGCAGCGCAGGGGTTGGGGCCAACGTCCTGACTTTC.